The T cell receptor beta chain under discussion was sequenced for a study of human T cells and chemical hapten exposure. Study findings and constraints: Patch test score rose with PT1 expanded TCR count, significant at thresholds 8, 16 and 32, not 4. No change in TCRs above 1 in 1000 frequency was produced by DPC sensitization.

The CDR3 has 14 residues. Germline CDR1 MNHEY, CDR2 SMNVEV (reference sequence). The germline V and J ends were trimmed by 3 bases and 6 bases, with 9 bases remaining between them. Time point noted: patch test 2, 6 weeks after DPC sensitization. Treatment indicated: therapeutic diphenylcyclopropenone sensitization with weekly scalp DPC. In the original analysis: Ranging from about 23,224 to 700,000, TCR counts per sample had a median value of 95,638. In TCRdb, the RACE reads were re-called with MiXCR into one record per CDR3 protein. For this entry, the V and J calls and clone size follow TCRdb and not the study's own pipeline. The repertoire includes 80,000 to 95,000 distinct CDR3 sequences, approximately 10% of them detected once, and less than 2.5% sits in the top ten. In its sample, this clonotype was seen many times. The antigen remains unidentified.

The chain is built from TRBV27 and TRBJ1-6; TRBD1 might be the D (6 bases). The sequence was collected from a man aged 35-49 years with alopecia areata. Some clones in this sample may be carry-over from other donors' samples. Sample: whole blood, taken in connection with sensitization to the hapten diphenylcyclopropenone (DPC). CDR3 loop: CASSFYRVNSPLHF. In DNA, the CDR3 is TGTGCCAGCAGTTTCTACAGGGTTAATTCACCCCTCCACTTT.